This TCR beta chain was identified during a study of blood T cell repertoires in COVID-19. Study context: COVID-19 samples collected from the United States, Italy and Spain covered acute and convalescent phases.

The sample holds one count of this clone. The CDR3 has 13 amino acids. The V and J ends lost 0 bases and 11 bases, in that order; junction bases with no gene match: 5. The germline V gene has CDR1 SGDLS and CDR2 YYNGEE. Original processing notes: Estimation of nucleated cell counts was performed using reference gene primer amplification. Assay used: immunoSEQ multiplex PCR; TCRdb lists only in-frame clones, some missing. From that table come the V and J calls and clone size; the DNA was used to work out D and trimming. The data hold approximately 260,000 clones, with around 90% observed a single time. The study counted Cohort 3 donors as recovered given two negative PCRs, clearance, or symptom resolution.

The sequenced sample was PBMCs or T cells enriched from blood (not recorded which). The sequence was obtained from a young woman who had recovered from COVID-19. The chain is built from TRBV9 and TRBJ2-1; the match to TRBD2 covers 7 bases. CDR3 sequence reads: CASSVGEGTKQFF. The CDR3 DNA is TGTGCCAGCAGCGTAGGGGAGGGTACCAAGCAGTTCTTC.